The 18 T cell receptor beta chains presented below share a single source sample, sequenced in a study of cytotoxic CD8 clonotypes in ibrutinib-treated CLL. TCRdb's copy holds only in-frame clones and misses some; the assay was immunoSEQ multiplex PCR. Here the sample spans 80,000 to 95,000 clones, about four fifths being singletons. The sample here was PBMCs, taken after 12 months of ibrutinib treatment. These receptors came from a human donor with chronic lymphocytic leukemia.

The chain joins TRBV5-1 to TRBJ2-5; D is possibly TRBD1 (5 bases). Trimming took 4 bases from V and 4 from J, leaving 17 bases between them. Germline V gives CDR1 SGHRS, CDR2 YFSETQ. The CDR3 length is 15 residues. CDR3 sequence (DNA): TGCGCCAGCAGCCCCCAGGCAGGGCGTTCAGAGACCCAGTACTTC. This codes for CASSPQAGRSETQYF.

The chain is built from TRBV6-5 and TRBJ1-1; D call uncertain. Germline CDR1 and CDR2: MNHEY and SVGAGI. The CDR3 spans 15 residues. Trimming took 0 bases from V and 0 from J, leaving 8 bases between them. CDR3 nucleotides: TGTGCCAGCAGTTACTCAGCCCCCATGAACACTGAAGCTTTCTTT. Translated, it gives CASSYSAPMNTEAFF.

This clone was detected only once. This sequence joins TRBV6-4 and TRBJ2-7, with D possibly being TRBD2 (7 bases). The CDR3 runs 15 residues. The ends were cut back, 6 bases at V and 3 bases at J, with 18 bases in the middle. The V gene's germline CDR1 is MRHNA and CDR2 SNTAGT. The CDR3 spells CASSPQGGEGYEQYF. As DNA, the CDR3 is TGTGCCAGCAGCCCCCAAGGGGGGGAGGGCTACGAGCAGTACTTC.

The V call is TRBV19, the J call TRBJ1-1; 7 bases map to TRBD1. This CDR3 is 14 amino acids long. Per germline, CDR1 LNHDA and CDR2 SQIVND (reference sequence). With 3 bases clipped from V and 4 bases from J, the junction kept 5 bases outside the gene matches. CDR3 nucleotides: TGTGCCAGTAGTATGCTGCCAGGGGGCACTGAAGCTTTCTTT. Translating it yields CASSMLPGGTEAFF.

This rearrangement joins TRBV4-1 to TRBJ2-7; D may be TRBD1 or TRBD2 (5 bases each). V lost 0 bases, J lost 3 bases, and 12 bases lay in between. The CDR3 has 15 amino acids. CDR1 and CDR2 from the germline V gene are MGHRA and YSYEKL. The CDR3 here is CASSQDPGGGYEQYF. In nucleotides, the CDR3 is TGCGCCAGCAGCCAAGATCCTGGGGGTGGCTACGAGCAGTACTTC.

The chain recombines TRBV11-3 with TRBJ2-7; D gene uncertain. Between the trimmed V and J ends, which lost 5 bases and 2 bases, there was a span of 16 bases. The germline V gene has CDR1 SGHNT and CDR2 YENEEA. The CDR3 covers 15 residues. The CDR3 loop reads CASSPAATRPYEQYF. The CDR3 nucleotides are TGTGCCAGCAGCCCTGCGGCGACGAGACCCTACGAGCAGTACTTC.

The V call is TRBV7-3, the J call TRBJ2-5; 7 bases agree with TRBD2. CDR1 SGHTA and CDR2 FQGTGA come from the germline V gene. The CDR3 sequence is 16 residues long. Trimming cost V 5 bases and J 2 bases; bases outside gene matches: 11. DNA of the CDR3: TGTGCCAGCAGCCAAGACCCAGCGGGGACTCAAGAGACCCAGTACTTC. Translating gives CASSQDPAGTQETQYF.

The genes are TRBV7-2 and TRBJ1-2, with unresolved D. V was pared by 1 base and J by 7 bases, with 16 bases between. Germline V gives CDR1 SGHTA, CDR2 FQGNSA. There are 15 residues in the CDR3. CDR3 sequence: CASSLGNGLGSGYTF. The CDR3 coding sequence is TGTGCCAGCAGCTTAGGGAACGGGTTGGGGAGTGGCTACACCTTC.

This chain links TRBV4-2 with TRBJ2-7; D unclear. This CDR3 spans 14 amino acids. CDR1 and CDR2 (germline): LGHNA, YNFKEQ. V gave up 0 bases and J gave up 2 bases, with 8 bases separating them. This CDR3 reads CASSQEGHTYEQYF. The CDR3 nucleotides read TGTGCCAGCAGCCAAGAGGGTCACACCTACGAGCAGTACTTC.

The rearrangement joins TRBV6-5 to TRBJ2-5; 7 bases agree with TRBD1. Germline CDR1 reads MNHEY; CDR2 reads SVGAGI. The junction had 10 bases not matched to a gene; V was cut back by 7 bases and J by 5 bases. CDR3 length equals 14 residues. The CDR3 region is CASKHRGFGETQYF. The CDR3 DNA reads as TGTGCCAGCAAACACAGGGGATTTGGGGAGACCCAGTACTTC.

The chain links TRBV30 to TRBJ1-6; D unresolved. CDR3 length: 16 amino acids. CDR1 and CDR2 from the germline V gene are GTSNPN and SVGIG (reference sequence). Trimming took 3 bases from V and 7 from J, leaving 19 bases between them. CDR3: CAWRRGGRTGNSPLHF. CDR3 DNA sequence: TGTGCCTGGAGGCGGGGAGGGCGCACGGGGAATTCACCCCTCCACTTT.

The V gene is TRBV18, the J gene TRBJ2-5; D is unclear. In germline, CDR1 is KGHSH, CDR2 LQKENI. The length of the CDR3 is 15 residues. V lost 3 bases to trimming and J lost 2 bases, with 13 bases between them. CDR3 sequence reads: CASSPRLPVQETQYF. CDR3 nucleotide sequence: TGTGCCAGCTCACCCAGACTCCCAGTACAAGAGACCCAGTACTTC.

This chain uses TRBV11-3 with TRBJ2-1; TRBD2 aligns across 8 bases. The CDR3 extends over 14 amino acids. Germline CDR1 is SGHNT and CDR2 is YENEEA. V was pared by 5 bases and J by 11 bases, with 11 bases of the junction left unmatched. CDR3 residues: CASSALSPGGKQFF. CDR3 DNA: TGTGCCAGCAGCGCTCTTAGCCCGGGGGGGAAGCAGTTCTTC.

The chain combines TRBV5-1 with TRBJ2-3, with D tentatively TRBD1 or TRBD2 (5 bases each). V was pared by 1 base and J by 2 bases, with 14 bases between. Looked up from germline, CDR1 is SGHRS and CDR2 is YFSETQ. The CDR3 spans 16 residues. Here the CDR3 DNA reads TGCGCCAGCAGCTTGTCGAGGGGCGGGCCCACAGATACGCAGTATTTT. This gives the protein CASSLSRGGPTDTQYF.

The rearrangement uses TRBV28 and TRBJ1-1; maybe TRBD1 (5 bases). There are 14 residues in the CDR3. V was cut by 6 bases and J by 5 bases, with 16 bases left in between. CDR1 and CDR2 (germline): MDHEN, SYDVKM. In DNA, the CDR3 is TGTGCCAGCAGCTCCGGACAAGGCTGGACTGAAGCTTTCTTT. It codes for CASSSGQGWTEAFF.

The chain couples TRBV11-2 to TRBJ1-5, with D possibly being TRBD1 (5 bases). The CDR3 runs to 13 residues. Germline V gives CDR1 SGHAT, CDR2 FQNNGV. Trimming removed 1 base from V and 10 bases from J, with 11 bases in between. The chain's CDR3 is CASSLGRVGPQHF. CDR3 coding DNA: TGTGCCAGCAGCTTAGGCAGGGTAGGTCCCCAGCATTTT. Full variable domain (remainder filled in from reference TRBV11-2 and TRBJ1-5): EAGVAQSPRYKIIEKRQSVAFWCNPISGHATLYWYQQILGQGPKLLIQFQNNGVVDDSQLPKDRFSAERLKGVDSTLKIQPAKLEDSAVYLCASSLGRVGPQHFGDGTRLSIL.

The CDR3 loop reads CSVGTSGGETQYF. For the CDR3, the DNA is TGCAGCGTTGGGACTAGCGGGGGGGAGACCCAGTACTTC. The V gene is TRBV29-1, the J gene TRBJ2-5; 14 bases are shared with TRBD2. The ends lost 4 bases at V and 5 bases at J; junction bases unmatched: 0. This CDR3 has 13 residues. CDR1 and CDR2 from the germline V gene are SQVTM and ANQGSEA.

This clone was counted ten times or more. J is TRBJ2-7 and V is TRBV5-1, with 8 bases lining up with TRBD2. The CDR3 is 16 amino acids. V lost 1 base and J lost 3; bases outside the gene matches: 9. Germline loops: CDR1 SGHRS, CDR2 YFSETQ. This CDR3 reads CASSLSGGPSGYEQYF. The CDR3 DNA sequence: TGCGCCAGCAGCTTGTCGGGAGGGCCCTCGGGCTACGAGCAGTACTTC.